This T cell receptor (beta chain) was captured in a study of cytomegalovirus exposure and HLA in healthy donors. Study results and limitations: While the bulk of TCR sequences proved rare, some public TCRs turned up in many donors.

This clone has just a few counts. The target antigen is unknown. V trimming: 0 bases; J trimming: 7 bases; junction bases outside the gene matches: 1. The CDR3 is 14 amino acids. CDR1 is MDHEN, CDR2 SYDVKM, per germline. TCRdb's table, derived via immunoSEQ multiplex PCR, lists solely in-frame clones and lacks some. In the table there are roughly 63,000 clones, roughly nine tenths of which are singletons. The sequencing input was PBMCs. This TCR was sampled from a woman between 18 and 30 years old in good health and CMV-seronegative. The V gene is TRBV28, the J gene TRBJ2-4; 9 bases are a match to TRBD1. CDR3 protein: CASSLWTGGNIQYF. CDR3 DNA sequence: TGTGCCAGCAGTTTATGGACAGGGGGTAACATTCAGTACTTC.